These 27 T cell receptor beta chains originate from one sample sequenced in a study of shared clonotypes between healthy human individuals. CD8 cells classed as naive were CD45RO-negative and positively selected for CCR7, excluding terminally differentiated effector memory CD45RA+ cells. Sequenced by immunoSEQ multiplex PCR; TCRdb stores in-frame clones only, minus some. The sample lists 650,000 to 800,000 clones, roughly 94% occurring once. Sequencing was performed on naive CD8+ T cells sorted from blood. These receptors were taken from a man aged 25 to 45 in good health.

This CDR3 reads CSVEDEMGELFF. In DNA, the CDR3 is TGCAGCGTTGAAGATGAAATGGGGGAGCTGTTTTTT. The J gene is TRBJ2-2, the V gene TRBV29-1; unclear D gene. CDR3 length equals 12 residues. V was clipped by 0 bases and J by 8 bases, with 7 bases between them. Germline V gene lookup returns CDR1 SQVTM and CDR2 ANQGSEA.

The CDR3 sequence: CASGPGLNYEQYF. The CDR3 nucleotides are TGTGCCAGCGGTCCGGGACTGAACTACGAGCAGTACTTC. The J gene is TRBJ2-7, the V gene TRBV6-1; D may be TRBD2 (6 bases). This CDR3 has 13 residues. Germline V gene lookup returns CDR1 MNHNS and CDR2 SASEGT. The V end was cut by 8 bases, the J end by 3 bases, with 14 bases between.

Regarding this clone: Other DNA sequences in this sample translate to the same CDR3. J is TRBJ2-7 and V is TRBV7-6; D unresolved. The germline V gene has CDR1 SGHVS and CDR2 FNYEAQ. The V end was cut by 2 bases, the J end by 3 bases, with 5 bases between. The length of the CDR3 is 12 residues. CDR3 residues: CASSLTGYEQYF. CDR3 in DNA: TGTGCCAGCAGCTTAACGGGCTACGAGCAGTACTTC. Full variable domain (rest looked up from reference TRBV7-6 and TRBJ2-7): GAGVSQSPRYKVTKRGQDVALRCDPISGHVSLYWYRQALGQGPEFLTYFNYEAQQDKSGLPNDRFSAERPEGSISTLTIQRTEQRDSAMYRCASSLTGYEQYFGPGTRLTVT.

The chain recombines TRBV19 with TRBJ1-5; the D is unclear. Germline V CDR1 and CDR2: LNHDA, SQIVND (reference sequence). Trimming left V 5 bases short and J 0 bases short, with 11 bases between. This CDR3 is 15 amino acids long. DNA for the CDR3: TGTGCCAGTAGTGCGACCGATTATAGCAATCAGCCCCAGCATTTT. Translating it yields CASSATDYSNQPQHF.

This rearrangement joins TRBV5-5 to TRBJ1-5; D is unclear. In germline, CDR1 is SGHKS, CDR2 YYEKEE (reference sequence). V was shortened by 4 bases and J by 0 bases, with 11 bases between the two germline ends. This CDR3 has 15 residues. Written as DNA, the CDR3 is TGTGCCAGCAGCCTGACGCCAGATAGCAATCAGCCCCAGCATTTT. Amino acid sequence: CASSLTPDSNQPQHF.

This chain uses TRBV15 with TRBJ2-2; D unresolved. V lost 4 bases, J lost 0 bases, and 15 bases lay in between. The CDR3 is 17 amino acids. The V gene's germline CDR1 is LNHNV and CDR2 YYDKDF (reference sequence). The chain's CDR3 is CATSTQDGTANTGELFF. CDR3 nucleotide sequence: TGTGCCACCAGCACCCAGGACGGAACCGCGAACACCGGGGAGCTGTTTTTT.

This clone has a single count. The chain couples TRBV5-4 to TRBJ2-7; possibly TRBD1 for D (6 bases). V was trimmed by 4 bases and J by 5 bases, leaving 16 bases between them. The germline gives CDR1 SGHNT, CDR2 YYREEE (reference sequence). The CDR3 length is 14 residues. The CDR3 loop reads CASSRDTTGHEQYF. As DNA, the CDR3 is TGTGCCAGCAGCCGGGACACCACGGGCCACGAGCAGTACTTC. The whole variable domain, remainder taken from reference TRBV5-4 and TRBJ2-7, is ETGVTQSPTHLIKTRGQQVTLRCSSQSGHNTVSWYQQALGQGPQFIFQYYREEENGRGNFPPRFSGLQFPNYSSELNVNALELDDSALYLCASSRDTTGHEQYFGPGTRLTVT.

The V gene is TRBV10-2, the J gene TRBJ2-7; D perhaps matches TRBD2 (6 bases). From germline, CDR1 is WSHSY and CDR2 SAAADI. This CDR3 is 14 amino acids long. V shed 4 bases and J shed 4 bases, with 14 bases lying between them. CDR3 protein: CASSVAGNLYEQYF. CDR3 DNA: TGCGCCAGCAGTGTGGCGGGAAACCTTTACGAGCAGTACTTC.

The V call is TRBV28, the J call TRBJ1-5; D might be TRBD1 (6 bases). The V gene's germline CDR1 is MDHEN and CDR2 SYDVKM. The CDR3 covers 13 residues. Trimming stripped 5 bases from V and 7 bases from J, with 12 bases between. The CDR3 sequence is CASSNRVLQPQHF. The DNA for the CDR3 is TGTGCCAGCAGTAACAGGGTTTTGCAGCCCCAGCATTTT.

Comments on this clone: The sample holds other DNA sequences that translate to the same CDR3. This sequence joins TRBV7-2 and TRBJ2-1; D is undetermined. V shed 1 base and J shed 8 bases, with 6 bases lying between them. This CDR3 is built from 12 residues. CDR1 is SGHTA, CDR2 FQGNSA, per germline. The CDR3 nucleotides are TGTGCCAGCAGCTTAGGGGCCGATGAGCAGTTCTTC. Amino acid sequence: CASSLGADEQFF.

The chain links TRBV27 to TRBJ2-7, with no clear D. The germline V gene has CDR1 MNHEY and CDR2 SMNVEV (reference sequence). Trimming removed 2 bases at V and 3 bases at J, with 8 bases between. The CDR3 spans 13 residues. As DNA, the CDR3 is TGTGCCAGCAGTTTAGGTCCGGTCTACGAGCAGTACTTC. Translated, it gives CASSLGPVYEQYF.

The J gene is TRBJ1-1, the V gene TRBV27, with a weak D call TRBD1 (6 bases). Germline-derived CDR1 and CDR2 are MNHEY and SMNVEV (reference sequence). The CDR3 runs to 15 residues. Trimming removed 4 bases from V and 7 bases from J, with 19 bases in between. Written as DNA, the CDR3 is TGTGCCAGCAGTTCCGGCTTGGGGGGGCTTGTTGAAGCTTTCTTT. Translation: CASSSGLGGLVEAFF.

Notes on this clone: Other DNA sequences from this sample encode an identical CDR3 as well. The V call is TRBV7-6, the J call TRBJ2-3; 7 bases are shared with TRBD2. This CDR3 region has 12 residues. Germline CDR1 SGHVS, CDR2 FNYEAQ. V lost 4 bases and J lost 6; bases outside the gene matches: 1. The CDR3 protein is CASSSGRDTQYF. CDR3 DNA sequence: TGTGCCAGCAGCTCCGGGAGGGATACGCAGTATTTT.

Notes on this clone: The sample has other DNA sequences that encode this CDR3 too. The chain is built from TRBV18 and TRBJ2-1, with TRBD2 matching over 9 bases. CDR1 KGHSH and CDR2 LQKENI come from the germline V gene. V dropped 6 bases and J dropped 0; count of bases not matched to a gene: 6. The CDR3 is made up of 16 amino acids. CDR3 nucleotide sequence: TGTGCCAGCTCCCACAGCGGGGGGAGCTCCTACAATGAGCAGTTCTTC. This codes for CASSHSGGSSYNEQFF.

The chain recombines TRBV7-9 with TRBJ2-1; D ambiguous. Trimming stripped 2 bases from V and 8 bases from J, with 16 bases between. This CDR3 comprises 15 residues. CDR1 is SEHNR, CDR2 FQNEAQ, per germline (reference sequence). CDR3 amino acids: CASSLKAIGRDEQFF. As DNA, the CDR3 is TGTGCCAGCAGCTTAAAGGCGATTGGCCGGGATGAGCAGTTCTTC.

The chain combines TRBV7-9 with TRBJ2-1, with 7 bases that match TRBD2. The CDR3 totals 17 residues. V was pared by 4 bases and J by 0 bases, with 9 bases of the junction left unmatched. The germline V gene encodes CDR1 SEHNR and CDR2 FQNEAQ (reference sequence). Written as DNA, the CDR3 is TGTGCCAGCAGCTCCCGTTTGTCTAGCGGCTCCTACAATGAGCAGTTCTTC. It yields the protein CASSSRLSSGSYNEQFF.

The genes are TRBV9 and TRBJ2-3, with 9 bases matching TRBD2. This CDR3 has 14 amino acids. J gave up 2 bases and V 4 bases, and 2 bases lay outside the gene matches. CDR1 is SGDLS and CDR2 is YYNGEE in the germline V gene. The chain's CDR3 is CASSLAGSTDTQYF. The CDR3 nucleotides are TGTGCCAGCAGCCTAGCGGGATCCACAGATACGCAGTATTTT.

This sequence joins TRBV11-2 and TRBJ1-4, with TRBD1 as a possible D gene (5 bases). This CDR3 has 12 amino acids. Deletions cut 4 bases from V and 14 bases from J, with 14 bases between. Germline assignment: CDR1 SGHAT and CDR2 FQNNGV. The CDR3 reads CASSSGPTPLFF. In nucleotides, the CDR3 is TGTGCCAGCAGCTCGGGACCTACTCCCCTGTTTTTT.

Of note for this clone: With a far larger clone one base away, a read error is the likely cause. The identical CDR3 is also encoded by other nucleotide sequences in the sample. The chain employs TRBV28 and TRBJ2-7; D call uncertain. V was clipped by 4 bases and J by 0 bases, with 4 bases between them. The CDR3 sequence is 12 residues long. CDR1 is MDHEN, CDR2 SYDVKM, per germline. The CDR3 loop is CASSSDSYEQYF. The DNA of the CDR3 is TGTGCCAGCAGTTCTGACTCCTACGAGCAGTACTTC.

The chain employs TRBV2 and TRBJ2-1; a weak D match, TRBD1 (7 bases). The CDR3 runs 19 residues. CDR1 and CDR2 (germline): SNHLY, FYNNEI. Trimming shortened V by 7 bases and J by 3 bases, and 28 bases separated the two germline ends. In DNA, the CDR3 is TGTGCCAGCAATTTTGCAGGGGGGCCGACTATGAGTCTCTACAATGAGCAGTTCTTC. As protein: CASNFAGGPTMSLYNEQFF.

This chain connects TRBV28 to TRBJ2-2; 14 nucleotides match TRBD2. V gave up 2 bases and J gave up 0 bases; unmatched junction bases: 14. Germline loops: CDR1 MDHEN, CDR2 SYDVKM. The CDR3 spans 22 residues. CDR3 region: CASSLLWTSGGTTPPNTGELFF. The DNA for the CDR3 is TGTGCCAGCAGTTTACTCTGGACTAGCGGGGGGACCACCCCCCCGAACACCGGGGAGCTGTTTTTT. Supplemented by reference TRBV28 and TRBJ2-2, the full variable domain reads DVKVTQSSRYLVKRTGEKVFLECVQDMDHENMFWYRQDPGLGLRLIYFSYDVKMKEKGDIPEGYSVSREKKERFSLILESASTNQTSMYLCASSLLWTSGGTTPPNTGELFFGEGSRLTVL.

The chain links TRBV4-1 to TRBJ2-7; TRBD1 matches at 11 bases. There are 15 residues in the CDR3. CDR1 MGHRA and CDR2 YSYEKL come from the germline V gene. V lost 2 bases to trimming and J lost 4 bases; unmatched junction nucleotides: 4. Here the CDR3 DNA reads TGCGCCAGCAGCCAATCCGGGACAGGGGGATACGAGCAGTACTTC. Its translation: CASSQSGTGGYEQYF.

The V call is TRBV6-6, the J call TRBJ1-5, with D possibly TRBD1 on 5 matching bases. This CDR3 comprises 15 residues. V was clipped by 6 bases and J by 3 bases, with 15 bases between them. From germline, CDR1 is MNHNY and CDR2 SVGAGI (reference sequence). DNA of the CDR3: TGTGCCAGCAGGCCCCGGGACTATCACAATCAGCCCCAGCATTTT. It is translated as CASRPRDYHNQPQHF.

This sequence joins TRBV28 and TRBJ2-7, with 9 nucleotides matching TRBD2. V lost 5 bases to trimming and J lost 7 bases; unmatched junction nucleotides: 6. CDR1 and CDR2 (germline): MDHEN, SYDVKM. The CDR3 has 13 residues. CDR3 protein: CASSPGLAGEQYF. Written as DNA, the CDR3 is TGTGCCAGCAGTCCGGGACTAGCCGGTGAGCAGTACTTC.

The chain employs TRBV6-4 and TRBJ1-1, with D tentatively TRBD1 (6 bases). The V gene's germline CDR1 is MRHNA and CDR2 SNTAGT. This CDR3 region has 13 residues. V dropped 7 bases and J dropped 2 bases, with 11 bases sitting between them. The CDR3 is CASKTGENTEAFF. The CDR3 bases are TGTGCCAGCAAGACAGGAGAAAACACTGAAGCTTTCTTT.

V gene TRBV6-1 combines with J gene TRBJ1-1; D unresolved. Per the germline V gene, CDR1 is MNHNS and CDR2 is SASEGT. The CDR3 length is 14 residues. Trimming removed 1 base at V and 1 base at J, with 7 bases between. The chain's CDR3 is CASSEVWGNTEAFF. Written as DNA, the CDR3 is TGTGCCAGCAGTGAAGTATGGGGGAACACTGAAGCTTTCTTT.

The V and J genes are TRBV7-9 and TRBJ1-5; D perhaps matches TRBD1 (6 bases). Germline V CDR1 and CDR2: SEHNR, FQNEAQ (reference sequence). With 4 bases removed from V and 9 bases from J, the gap between germline ends came to 13 bases. The CDR3 is 13 amino acids. DNA of the CDR3: TGTGCCAGCAGCTACAGGGTTGGGAGGCCCCAGCATTTT. Translating it yields CASSYRVGRPQHF. Together with reference TRBV7-9 and TRBJ1-5, the CDR3 gives the full variable domain: DTGVSQNPRHKITKRGQNVTFRCDPISEHNRLYWYRQTLGQGPEFLTYFQNEAQLEKSRLLSDRFSAERPKGSFSTLEIQRTEQGDSAMYLCASSYRVGRPQHFGDGTRLSIL.